This T cell receptor beta chain emerged from a study of identical twins. A word on this clonotype: The antigen remains undetermined.

J gave up 3 bases and V 3 bases, and 4 bases lay outside the gene matches. The CDR3 contains 15 residues. Per germline, CDR1 LNHDA and CDR2 SQIVND (reference sequence). Whole-study findings and limits: For out-of-frame beta sequences, excess twin sharing was weaker.

A universal primer site was incorporated via template switching, and the cDNA contained unique molecular identifiers. TCRdb re-analysed the 5' RACE reads in MiXCR, keeping a single row per CDR3 protein. The sample has more than 400,000 distinct CDR3 sequences, around 15% seen once. These records were also assigned to another study, of yellow fever vaccine responses in identical twins.

The TCR comes from a woman in her late teens or twenties in good health. The sample was CD4+ T cells sorted from blood. V and J are TRBV19 and TRBJ2-1; TRBD2 matches 8 bases. CDR3 in DNA: TGTGCCAGTAGTATCAGGCTAGCGGGCTACAATGAGCAGTTCTTC. This codes for CASSIRLAGYNEQFF. The full variable domain, completed using reference TRBV19 and TRBJ2-1, is DGGITQSPKYLFRKEGQNVTLSCEQNLNHDAMYWYRQDPGQGLRLIYYSQIVNDFQKGDIAEGYSVSREKKESFPLTVTSAQKNPTAFYLCASSIRLAGYNEQFFGPGTRLTVL.